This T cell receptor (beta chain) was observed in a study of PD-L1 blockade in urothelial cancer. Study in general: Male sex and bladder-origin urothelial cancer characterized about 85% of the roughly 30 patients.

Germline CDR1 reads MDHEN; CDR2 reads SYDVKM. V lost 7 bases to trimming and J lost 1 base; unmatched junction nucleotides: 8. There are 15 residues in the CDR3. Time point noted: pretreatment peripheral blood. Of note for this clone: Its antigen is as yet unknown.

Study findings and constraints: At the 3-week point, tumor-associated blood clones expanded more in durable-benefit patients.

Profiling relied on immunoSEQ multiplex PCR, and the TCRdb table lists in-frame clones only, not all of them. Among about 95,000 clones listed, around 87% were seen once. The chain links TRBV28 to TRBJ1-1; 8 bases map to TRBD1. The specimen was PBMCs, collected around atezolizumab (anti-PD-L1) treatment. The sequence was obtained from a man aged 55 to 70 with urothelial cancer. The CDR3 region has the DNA TGTGCCAGCAACCCCGAGGACAGGGAGAACACTGAAGCTTTCTTT. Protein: CASNPEDRENTEAFF.